The entry that follows covers one T cell receptor beta chain sequence. This clonotype has only a few counts. It lacks a known antigen. Base qualities are missing; no much larger clone stands one base away. The data were taken from a study of response to subunit inactivated influenza vaccine (dated by TCRdb to 2017 to 2018). For the study in its entirety: Deep quantitative T cell receptor repertoire profiling was used in the study to track responses to a trivalent subunit inactivated influenza vaccine. Beyond this particular receptor, the publication reports: The authors suggested that each seasonal influenza vaccination may recruit only a limited number of new T cells.

The protocol used for the library was RT-PCR. Sequencing used an Illumina HiSeq 2500. The raw public data were reprocessed by TCRdb itself: fastp quality trimming at Q25, MiXCR clonotype calling, in-frame beta chains only. Every entry covers one CDR3 protein and lists the most common genes and DNA from its rows. For this sample there are hundreds of thousands of distinct CDR3 sequences; 14% appear just once. Of the sample, approximately 7.6% is held by the ten largest clones. CDR3 length: 21 amino acids, cysteine to phenylalanine. CDR3 DNA is the only sequence kept; it has 63 bases, read in frame from the first base. Trimming leaves V shorter by 1 base and J shorter by 4 bases, with the junction holding 17 bases beyond the gene matches.

Recombination linked TRBV5-7 to TRBJ2-2; 12 bases in the middle match TRBD1. TRBV5-7 is treated as an ORF (open reading frame) with a function not yet certain. This receptor was obtained from a man aged 45 to 65 who received an inactivated influenza vaccine. Donor details come from another sample of the same person, matched by shared clones. Here the sequenced sample was PBMCs from blood, taken less than 15 days before vaccination. The CDR3 has the sequence CASSLSLSGTGGPPSTGELFF. In nucleotides, the sequence is TGTGCCAGCAGCTTGAGTTTAAGCGGGACAGGGGGCCCCCCGAGCACCGGGGAGCTGTTTTTT.